In its sample, the clone carrying this T cell receptor beta chain was seen a few times. V lost 6 bases and J 4 bases, leaving 13 bases between the germline ends. CDR3 length: 14 amino acids. The germline CDR1 and CDR2 sequences are MNHEY and SVGEGT. The entry originates in a study of identical twins. Via MiXCR, TCRdb re-called the 5' RACE reads, giving one row per CDR3 protein. Of hundreds of thousands of distinct CDR3 sequences listed, about 24% are singletons. The sample also formed part of further work on T cells expressing NK-cell markers.

This TCR derives from a woman between 18 and 30 years old in good health. The rearrangement uses TRBV6-2 or TRBV6-3 and TRBJ2-1; D is possibly TRBD2 (6 bases). The sequenced sample was CD4+ T cells sorted from blood. The CDR3 loop is CASSRFGRYNEQFF. CDR3 in DNA: TGTGCCAGCAGCCGGTTCGGGAGATACAATGAGCAGTTCTTC.